The 8 T cell receptor beta chains reported below all come from one sample, sequenced in a study of identical twins. TCRdb redid the calling of the 5' RACE reads with MiXCR, one entry per CDR3 protein. The top ten clones hold under 9.5% of a sample with approximately 260,000 distinct CDR3 sequences, about 14% of them seen once. Sample: memory (CD45RO+) T cells sorted from blood. The receptor source for this set is a woman in her late teens or twenties in good health.

Note on this clonotype: Being one base from a much bigger clone, this may be a read error. Because the CDR3's place on the DNA is in doubt, the DNA is left out and the CDR3 is given as listed by TCRdb. V gene TRBV7-9 combines with J gene TRBJ2-3; the table's D call, TRBD1, has no DNA check behind it. Looked up from germline, CDR1 is SEHNR and CDR2 is FQNEAQ (reference sequence). Inclusive of both ends, the CDR3 amounts to 17 amino acids. The CDR3 is CASSLTWGAGNLDTQDF.

This clonotype has a handful of counts. The chain joins TRBV29-1 to TRBJ1-1; tentative D call: TRBD1 (5 bases). The CDR3 consists of 14 residues. Trimming cost V 5 bases and J 7 bases, with 20 bases left between them. Germline V gene lookup returns CDR1 SQVTM and CDR2 ANQGSEA. The CDR3 DNA sequence: TGCAGCGTTCAACCTTTATCAGGGATCGATGAAGCTTTCTTT. It yields the protein CSVQPLSGIDEAFF. Together with reference TRBV29-1 and TRBJ1-1, the CDR3 gives the full variable domain: SAVISQKPSRDICQRGTSLTIQCQVDSQVTMMFWYRQQPGQSLTLIATANQGSEATYESGFVIDKFPISRPNLTFSTLTVSNMSPEDSSIYLCSVQPLSGIDEAFFGQGTRLTVV.

The V gene is TRBV11-3, the J gene TRBJ1-4; no firm D call. This CDR3 is 15 amino acids long. The V gene's germline CDR1 is SGHNT and CDR2 YENEEA. V lost 0 bases to trimming and J lost 3 bases, with 8 bases between them. CDR3: CASSLEGIPNEKLFF. Written as DNA, the CDR3 is TGTGCCAGCAGCTTAGAAGGGATTCCTAATGAAAAACTGTTTTTT.

There are many counts of this clonotype. J is TRBJ2-7 and V is TRBV6-1, with a possible D match to TRBD1 (5 bases). Trimming removed 5 bases from V and 2 bases from J, with 13 bases in between. The CDR3 runs 14 residues. Germline CDR1 and CDR2: MNHNS and SASEGT. CDR3 nucleotide sequence: TGTGCCAGCAGTCTTCAGACAGCAGCCTACGAGCAGTACTTC. This sequence encodes CASSLQTAAYEQYF.

This clonotype appeared a few times. This chain connects TRBV10-3 to TRBJ2-2; TRBD2 matches at 9 bases. After removal of 6 bases from V and 5 bases from J, the junction contained 7 bases not matched to a gene. Germline assignment: CDR1 ENHRY and CDR2 SYGVKD. The CDR3 is made up of 15 amino acids. CDR3 in amino acids: CAIRVSGSDTGELFF. Written as DNA, the CDR3 is TGTGCCATCAGGGTTAGCGGGAGCGATACCGGGGAGCTGTTTTTT.

At least ten counts were recorded for this clonotype. The J gene is TRBJ1-1, the V gene TRBV12-3 or TRBV12-4, with D possibly matching TRBD1 (5 bases). V lost 3 bases, J lost 1 base, and 9 bases lay in between. The CDR3 is made up of 14 amino acids. CDR3 sequence (DNA): TGTGCCAGCAGTTTGGGGGATAGGAACACTGAAGCTTTCTTT. Residues: CASSLGDRNTEAFF.

The V and J genes are TRBV7-6 and TRBJ1-4; D gene ambiguous. V dropped 5 bases and J dropped 7 bases, with 14 bases sitting between them. Germline V CDR1 and CDR2: SGHVS, FNYEAQ. There are 14 residues in the CDR3. The chain's CDR3 is CASSPLGSGEKLFF. The CDR3, as DNA: TGTGCCAGCAGCCCTTTAGGTTCGGGTGAAAAACTGTTTTTT.

The chain uses TRBV15 and TRBJ1-2; D is ambiguous. The CDR3 has 13 amino acids. Germline-derived CDR1 and CDR2 are LNHNV and YYDKDF (reference sequence). Trimming pared 3 bases from V and 5 bases from J, leaving 10 bases between. CDR3 sequence: CATSREYKYGYTF. The CDR3 DNA follows: TGTGCCACCAGCAGGGAATATAAGTATGGCTACACCTTC.